What follows is one TCR beta chain and its context. The antigen is not known. Produced via immunoSEQ multiplex PCR; TCRdb's table is partial and in-frame only. The sample has 40,000 to 50,000 clones, around four fifths seen once. The data originate from a study of OX40 agonist ivuxolimab in advanced cancers. On the study more broadly: The dose-escalation cohort had hepatocellular carcinoma, melanoma, renal cell or head and neck cancer.

The study, taken as a whole, reports: Expanded clones tended on average to be more numerous among CD8+ T cells than CD4+. Doses of 0.1 to 3.0 mg/kg were accompanied by clonal expansion of CD4+ and CD8+ blood T cells by week 6. Among some nonresponders, normalized T-cell clonal expansion was also low.

The germline V and J ends were trimmed by 3 bases and 2 bases, with 16 bases remaining between them. This CDR3 spans 16 amino acids. In germline, CDR1 is SGHNT, CDR2 YYREEE (reference sequence). The chain is built from TRBV5-4 and TRBJ2-3; tentatively, D is TRBD1 (6 bases). This TCR came from an adult with an advanced solid tumor such as melanoma, head and neck, liver or kidney cancer. The sample was CD4+ or CD8+ T cells sorted from blood, taken in a trial of the OX40 agonist ivuxolimab. The CDR3 DNA reads TGTGCCAGCAGCTCCCTCTCGATGGGGGCCACAGATACGCAGTATTTT. This sequence encodes CASSSLSMGATDTQYF.